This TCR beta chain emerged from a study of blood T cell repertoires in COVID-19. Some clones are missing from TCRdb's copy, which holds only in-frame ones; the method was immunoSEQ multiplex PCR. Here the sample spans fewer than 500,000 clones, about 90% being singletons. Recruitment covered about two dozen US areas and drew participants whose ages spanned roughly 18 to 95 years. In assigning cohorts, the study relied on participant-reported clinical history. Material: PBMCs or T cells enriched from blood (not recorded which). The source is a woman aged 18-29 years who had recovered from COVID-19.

CDR3 bases: TGTGCCAGCAGTCCCCGACAGGACAATCAGCCCCAGCATTTT. Encoded protein: CASSPRQDNQPQHF. The gene calls are TRBV28 and TRBJ1-5; D is possibly TRBD1 (6 bases). The CDR3 has 14 residues. V was cut by 5 bases and J by 3 bases, with 11 bases left in between. CDR1 and CDR2 from the germline V gene are MDHEN and SYDVKM.